This T cell receptor beta chain appears in the sequencing data of a study of CD8 T cells in ankylosing spondylitis. Notes on the study in general: Reports of some motif variants in reactive arthritis synovial fluid and blood predate this one. About 8 highly homologous variants made up a TCR beta motif that seemed to typify ankylosing spondylitis blood.

The CDR3 is 15 amino acids. V lost 4 bases and J lost 10, with 20 bases in between. In germline, CDR1 is SGHTA, CDR2 FQGNSA. With respect to this clonotype: Its antigen is unidentified.

TCRdb re-called the 5' RACE reads through MiXCR, storing one row per CDR3 protein. This repertoire shows some 87,000 distinct CDR3 sequences, around 9.4% found once; its top ten account for just over 5%. The specimen sequenced was blood, either unsorted or a sorted T cell fraction (not recorded which). The sequence was obtained from a male donor with ankylosing spondylitis or in good health (not recorded which). The V call is TRBV7-2, the J call TRBJ2-1, with a tentative D call TRBD2 (6 bases). The CDR3, as DNA: TGTGCCAGCAGCTCCCTGGCGGGGTTTAATGTGGAGCAGTTCTTC. This encodes CASSSLAGFNVEQFF.